This entry describes one T cell receptor (beta chain). This clonotype showed up just a few times. Its antigen is still unknown. The input lacks base qualities; no much larger clone sits a single base away. This sample is part of a study of molecular identifiers for immune sequencing clone quantification listed by TCRdb under 2018. About the full investigation: For a replicate experiment, RNA from about 20,000 or 100,000 naive CD8 T cells was divided into five aliquots, of which four were sequenced. CD8 T cells were used in a methods study to benchmark molecular-identifier clustering-based TCR repertoire sequencing (MIDCIRS) and TCR RNA copy counting. Results and caveats for the whole study, not just this receptor: Without barcode sub-clustering, chimeric consensus sequences inflated TCR diversity; chimeras reached as high as 47%. Modeling gave about 3 recovered TCR RNA copies per cell versus about ten by digital PCR, implying approximately 30% capture efficiency. In CMV-specific effector cells, clones with more than 20 RNA copies accounted for over 99% of molecules, whereas in naive cells such clones accounted for under 1%. The naive libraries included spiked-in Jurkat TCR RNA (around nine copies' worth), and this Jurkat TCR RNA is not part of the donor repertoire. Highly expanded clone sizes could be underestimated because identical TCR molecules may share a barcode. Spiked-in Jurkat TCR RNA equivalent to a single cell was reported to be detectable even among one million naive CD8 T cells.

Libraries of naive CD8 T cells were built from anywhere between about 18,000 and 1,000,000 sorted cells, with 10%, 30% or 50% of the purified RNA used. Naive CD8 T cells were FACS-sorted as CD8+CD4-CCR7+CD45RA+ on a BD FACSAria II into RLT Plus buffer. Under 11 TCR copies' worth of Jurkat RNA were spiked into roughly 19,000-1,000,000 naive CD8 T cell samples to test detection sensitivity. CD8 T cells were enriched using RosetteSep CD8+ T Cell Enrichment Cocktail and Ficoll-Paque, and the enriched cells then underwent ACK red cell lysis. The germline V end is reduced by 3 bases and the J end by 2 bases; junction bases left unmatched: 2. Via the germline V gene (reference sequence), CDR1 is LNHDA and CDR2 SQIVND. From its cysteine to its phenylalanine, the CDR3 spans 15 amino acids. The DNA shown is the 45-base CDR3, in frame from base 1. The library was generated by PCR. This sample was sequenced with a NextSeq 500. Bulk TCR libraries were generated as previously described, with the TCR primers listed in Table S5 used. The Qiagen AllPrep DNA/RNA kit was used to purify total RNA. Before analysis, reads from multiple sequencing runs of one library were combined. The authors' pipeline ran thus. Reads were retained only if an exact TCR constant sequence was present, and the retained reads were trimmed to 150 nt and grouped according to their 12-nt molecular barcodes. Reads within each barcode group were sub-clustered using a 15% Levenshtein threshold, and quality-weighted consensus sequences were constructed for each RNA molecule. Non-functional sequences were excluded, and lower-count sequences lying one edit away from another sequence were also excluded. On the basis of fitting two negative binomial distributions, barcode sub-clusters with fewer than 20% of the maximum read count were discarded. TCRdb trimmed the raw reads at Q25, called clones with MiXCR and kept productive beta chains. Under each unique CDR3 protein, matching rows form one entry showing the most common genes and DNA. It is TCRdb's table, rather than the study itself, that gives the V and J calls and clone size. This sample gives some 680,000 distinct CDR3 sequences in total; less than 30% of them show up just once. The top ten constitute roughly 0.83% of the sample.

Sequencing input: naive CD8+ T cells from blood, with Jurkat cell RNA spiked in. In light of the paper, this sample's cell subset or site label describes: FACS-sorted CD8+CD4-CCR7+CD45RA+ naive T cells. The clonotype was recovered from a human donor in good health. Some libraries in this study had Jurkat cell RNA spiked in. The chain employs TRBV19 and TRBJ2-1; 9 bases in between match TRBD1. The DNA reads as follows: TGTGCCAGTAGTATCTGGACAGGGGCCTACAATGAGCAGTTCTTC. It encodes CASSIWTGAYNEQFF.